The next 24 T cell receptor beta chains were all read from a single sample in a study of blood T cell repertoires in COVID-19. Clones were read by immunoSEQ multiplex PCR, and TCRdb kept only the in-frame ones, dropping some. There are about 250,000 clones in the sample; around four fifths occur only once, and roughly 8.8% lies in the top ten. Material for sequencing was peripheral blood. These receptors originate from a man in his forties with active or convalescent COVID-19.

In its sample, this clone was seen once. The chain employs TRBV11-2 and TRBJ1-5; perhaps TRBD1 as D (6 bases). The V end was cut by 5 bases, the J end by 6 bases, with 11 bases between. The CDR3 runs 13 residues. Germline-derived CDR1 and CDR2 are SGHAT and FQNNGV. The CDR3 nucleotides are TGTGCCAGCAGCCCACAGGGAGCTCAGCCCCAGCATTTT. As protein: CASSPQGAQPQHF.

The rearrangement links TRBV9 to TRBJ1-5, with TRBD1 as a possible D gene (6 bases). In germline, CDR1 is SGDLS, CDR2 YYNGEE. Trimming removed 2 bases from V and 5 bases from J, with 8 bases in between. The CDR3 is 13 residues long. CDR3 sequence: CASSVAGDQPQHF. The CDR3 region has the DNA TGTGCCAGCAGCGTCGCAGGGGATCAGCCCCAGCATTTT.

V usage is TRBV5-4 and J usage is TRBJ2-3; 7 nucleotides line up with TRBD1. The CDR3 totals 16 residues. J lost 6 bases, V lost 3 bases, and 13 bases had no gene match. CDR1 SGHNT and CDR2 YYREEE come from the germline V gene (reference sequence). The CDR3 loop is CASSYPEVGGWDTQYF. CDR3 coding DNA: TGTGCCAGCAGCTACCCTGAAGTAGGGGGCTGGGATACGCAGTATTTT.

The chain carries TRBV5-8 and TRBJ1-5; D is ambiguous. The V gene lost 4 bases and the J gene lost 0 bases, with 8 bases spanning the gap. The CDR3 is 14 amino acids. Germline loops: CDR1 SGHTS, CDR2 YDEGEE. CDR3 sequence: CASSPEASNQPQHF. In DNA form, the CDR3 reads TGTGCCAGCAGCCCCGAGGCTAGCAATCAGCCCCAGCATTTT.

As to this clone: Other DNA sequences in this sample translate to the same CDR3. The chain couples TRBV15 to TRBJ2-7; no clear D gene. The V and J ends lost 0 bases and 0 bases respectively, with 3 bases between them. Germline assignment: CDR1 LNHNV and CDR2 YYDKDF (reference sequence). The CDR3 is 13 amino acids. CDR3 in amino acids: CATSRDRSYEQYF. The CDR3 nucleotides read TGTGCCACCAGCAGAGACCGCTCCTACGAGCAGTACTTC. The complete variable domain, with remaining parts taken from reference TRBV15 and TRBJ2-7, reads DAMVIQNPRYQVTQFGKPVTLSCSQTLNHNVMYWYQQKSSQAPKLLFHYYDKDFNNEADTPDNFQSRRPNTSFCFLDIRSPGLGDTAMYLCATSRDRSYEQYFGPGTRLTVT.

As DNA, the CDR3 is TGTGCCAGCAGCCAAGGAAGGCAGGGGGCAACTTTCTTT. Translating it yields CASSQGRQGATFF. V usage is TRBV3-1 (or the pseudogene TRBV3-2) and J usage is TRBJ1-1; 8 bases fit TRBD1. The CDR3 extends over 13 amino acids. The ends lost 1 base at V and 12 bases at J; junction bases unmatched: 7. The germline V gene encodes CDR1 LGHDT and CDR2 YNNKEL (reference sequence).

This chain links TRBV5-8 with TRBJ2-3; D unresolved. Germline lookup yields CDR1 SGHTS and CDR2 YDEGEE. CDR3 length: 12 residues. Trimming pared 4 bases from V and 3 bases from J, leaving 6 bases between. The DNA for the CDR3 is TGTGCCAGCAGCCTAAGAACAGATACGCAGTATTTT. Its protein product is CASSLRTDTQYF. The full variable domain, completed using reference TRBV5-8 and TRBJ2-3, is EAGVTQSPTHLIKTRGQQATLRCSPISGHTSVYWYQQALGLGLQFLLWYDEGEERNRGNFPPRFSGRQFPNYSSELNVNALELEDSALYLCASSLRTDTQYFGPGTRLTVL.

This rearrangement joins TRBV11-2 to TRBJ2-7, with 11 positions matching TRBD2. The V segment lost 6 bases and the J segment 2 bases; nucleotides outside the gene matches: 6. This CDR3 has 15 residues. In germline, CDR1 is SGHAT, CDR2 FQNNGV. In nucleotides, the CDR3 is TGTGCCAGCAGGGGAAGGACTAGCGGGCCCTACGAGCAGTACTTC. Translated: CASRGRTSGPYEQYF.

This rearrangement joins TRBV4-3 to TRBJ2-1; 9 bases fit TRBD2. V lost 1 base and J lost 2; bases outside the gene matches: 12. Germline V CDR1 and CDR2: LGHNA, YSLEER. The CDR3 is 19 residues long. This CDR3 reads CASSQAEAGGSITYNEQFF. The CDR3 region has the DNA TGCGCCAGCAGCCAAGCGGAAGCGGGGGGCTCCATCACCTACAATGAGCAGTTCTTC.

The chain has TRBV19 and TRBJ2-6; 9 nucleotides agree with TRBD1. Trimming at V came to 0 bases and at J to 0 bases, leaving 3 bases not matched to a gene. Per the germline V gene, CDR1 is LNHDA and CDR2 is SQIVND (reference sequence). The CDR3 length is 18 residues. The CDR3 coding sequence is TGTGCCAGTAGTATAGATTCGGGACAGGGCTCTGGGGCCAACGTCCTGACTTTC. This encodes CASSIDSGQGSGANVLTF.

In its sample, this clone was seen a few times. The gene calls are TRBV25-1 and TRBJ2-7, with 8 bases matching TRBD1. Trimming removed 4 bases from V and 0 bases from J; junction bases left unmatched: 2. CDR1 is MGHDK, CDR2 SYGVNS, per germline. The CDR3 spans 14 residues. In DNA form, the CDR3 reads TGTGCCAGCAGTGGGACAGGGACCTCCTACGAGCAGTACTTC. It translates to CASSGTGTSYEQYF.

The chain's CDR3 is CASSPASGAKFYNSPLHF. The CDR3 coding sequence is TGTGCCAGCAGCCCTGCGTCGGGAGCCAAATTTTATAATTCACCCCTCCACTTT. The genes are TRBV3-1 (or the pseudogene TRBV3-2) and TRBJ1-6; D is ambiguous. Trimming left V 4 bases short and J 4 bases short, with 20 bases between. In germline, CDR1 is LGHDT, CDR2 YNNKEL (reference sequence). CDR3 length: 18 residues.

The chain uses TRBV5-5 and TRBJ1-1, with D possibly being TRBD1 (5 bases). This CDR3 is built from 14 residues. V dropped 1 base and J dropped 7 bases, with 14 bases sitting between them. In germline, CDR1 is SGHKS, CDR2 YYEKEE (reference sequence). CDR3 loop: CASSLKGNWGEAFF. CDR3 DNA sequence: TGTGCCAGCAGCTTGAAGGGGAATTGGGGTGAAGCTTTCTTT.

A few counts support this clone. The CDR3 DNA reads TGTGCCAGCAGTTACTCGATCAGCGAAACCGGAACGCAGTATTTT. As protein: CASSYSISETGTQYF. V gene TRBV6-5 combines with J gene TRBJ2-3; D unresolved. The CDR3 length is 15 residues. CDR1 and CDR2 from the germline V gene are MNHEY and SVGAGI. V dropped 0 bases and J dropped 9 bases, with 16 bases sitting between them.

The DNA of the CDR3 is TGTGCCAGCGGCACGACAGGGGCTCGGGATGGCTACACCTTC. It is translated as CASGTTGARDGYTF. V usage is TRBV7-9 and J usage is TRBJ1-2, with 8 bases aligning to TRBD1. The CDR3 consists of 14 residues. Per germline, CDR1 SEHNR and CDR2 FQNEAQ (reference sequence). The V gene end was trimmed by 8 bases and the J gene end by 6 bases; junction bases not matched to a gene: 11.

This clone was seen a few times. This chain links TRBV6-5 with TRBJ2-7, with TRBD1 matching over 9 bases. The V segment lost 10 bases and the J segment 6 bases; nucleotides outside the gene matches: 16. The germline CDR1 and CDR2 sequences are MNHEY and SVGAGI. CDR3 length: 15 amino acids. CDR3 sequence: CATHSWGQGSREQYF. The DNA for the CDR3 is TGTGCCACCCACTCCTGGGGACAGGGATCCCGCGAGCAGTACTTC.

This chain uses TRBV2 with TRBJ2-7; 10 bases align to TRBD1. Looked up from germline, CDR1 is SNHLY and CDR2 is FYNNEI. The CDR3 is 15 residues long. With 2 bases clipped from V and 5 bases from J, the junction kept 6 bases outside the gene matches. CDR3: CASSEQETGGNEQYF. CDR3 nucleotides: TGTGCCAGCAGTGAACAAGAGACAGGGGGCAACGAGCAGTACTTC.

This chain uses TRBV6-5 with TRBJ2-7, with 9 positions matching TRBD1. The CDR3 is 14 amino acids. V dropped 6 bases and J dropped 4; count of bases not matched to a gene: 7. The germline gives CDR1 MNHEY, CDR2 SVGAGI. In DNA, the CDR3 is TGTGCCAGCAGCTGGGGGGACAGGGCTTACGAGCAGTACTTC. This translates into CASSWGDRAYEQYF.

The rearrangement links TRBV10-3 to TRBJ2-5; D may be TRBD2 (5 bases). The CDR3 has 13 residues. The ends were cut back, 8 bases at V and 4 bases at J, with 14 bases in the middle. Germline V gives CDR1 ENHRY, CDR2 SYGVKD. In nucleotides, the CDR3 is TGTGCCATCCGCCTCGGGGTCGGAGAGACCCAGTACTTC. This gives the protein CAIRLGVGETQYF.

J is TRBJ1-4 and V is TRBV28; 7 bases align to TRBD1. Germline V lookup: CDR1 MDHEN, CDR2 SYDVKM. The V and J ends lost 6 bases and 3 bases, in that order; junction bases with no gene match: 4. There are 14 residues in the CDR3. The CDR3 here is CASSLQGSNEKLFF. In DNA, the CDR3 is TGTGCCAGCAGCCTACAGGGGTCTAATGAAAAACTGTTTTTT. Drawing the rest from reference TRBV28 and TRBJ1-4, the complete variable domain is DVKVTQSSRYLVKRTGEKVFLECVQDMDHENMFWYRQDPGLGLRLIYFSYDVKMKEKGDIPEGYSVSREKKERFSLILESASTNQTSMYLCASSLQGSNEKLFFGSGTQLSVL.

The chain employs TRBV3-1 (or the pseudogene TRBV3-2) and TRBJ1-4, with 7 bases fitting TRBD1. CDR1 is LGHDT and CDR2 is YNNKEL in the germline V gene (reference sequence). Trimming at V came to 3 bases and at J to 12 bases, leaving 10 bases not matched to a gene. The CDR3 totals 14 residues. The CDR3 coding sequence is TGTGCCAGCAGCCATCAAACAGGGGATTGGGAACTGTTTTTT. It translates to CASSHQTGDWELFF.

The chain uses TRBV4-1 and TRBJ1-4; D not resolved. There are 15 residues in the CDR3. CDR1 MGHRA and CDR2 YSYEKL come from the germline V gene. V lost 0 bases and J 9 bases, leaving 14 bases between the germline ends. CDR3 nucleotide sequence: TGCGCCAGCAGCCAAGAGGAGGGAAGGCTCAAAAAACTGTTTTTT. Protein sequence: CASSQEEGRLKKLFF.

The chain links TRBV11-2 to TRBJ1-2; D is undetermined. Trimming cost V 5 bases and J 4 bases, with 17 bases left between them. CDR3 length equals 15 residues. CDR1 and CDR2 (germline): SGHAT, FQNNGV. The CDR3 DNA reads as TGTGCCAGCAGCCCCCCCAGTCCGCCGGGCTATGGCTACACCTTC. Translated: CASSPPSPPGYGYTF. The full variable domain, completed using reference TRBV11-2 and TRBJ1-2, is EAGVAQSPRYKIIEKRQSVAFWCNPISGHATLYWYQQILGQGPKLLIQFQNNGVVDDSQLPKDRFSAERLKGVDSTLKIQPAKLEDSAVYLCASSPPSPPGYGYTFGSGTRLTVV.

The CDR3 reads CASSIKGASSGNTIYF. The CDR3 bases are TGTGCCAGCAGCATAAAAGGAGCGAGCTCTGGAAACACCATATATTTT. The rearrangement joins TRBV7-6 to TRBJ1-3; no clear D gene. There are 16 residues in the CDR3. V was pared by 5 bases and J by 0 bases, with 14 bases between. From germline, CDR1 is SGHVS and CDR2 FNYEAQ.